One and the same sample provided the 17 T cell receptor beta chains below, sequenced in a study of T cell responses to AZD1222 COVID-19 vaccine. Sequenced by immunoSEQ multiplex PCR; TCRdb stores in-frame clones only, minus some. The sample holds about 73,000 clones; approximately 89% are singletons and the top ten take about 9%. Here the sequenced sample was peripheral blood, taken 28 days after the second AZD1222 dose. These receptors all stem from an adult who received the AZD1222 COVID-19 vaccine.

The rearrangement joins TRBV9 to TRBJ1-1; D gene ambiguous. The CDR3 extends over 14 amino acids. Germline CDR1 reads SGDLS; CDR2 reads YYNGEE. The V and J ends lost 0 bases and 2 bases respectively, with 8 bases between them. CDR3 loop: CASSVDGKNTEAFF. CDR3 in DNA: TGTGCCAGCAGCGTAGACGGGAAAAACACTGAAGCTTTCTTT. Filled out from reference TRBV9 and TRBJ1-1, the complete variable domain reads DSGVTQTPKHLITATGQRVTLRCSPRSGDLSVYWYQQSLDQGLQFLIQYYNGEERAKGNILERFSAQQFPDLHSELNLSSLELGDSALYFCASSVDGKNTEAFFGQGTRLTVV.

The chain links TRBV27 to TRBJ1-2, with 7 positions matching TRBD1. The CDR3 spans 14 residues. Germline V gives CDR1 MNHEY, CDR2 SMNVEV (reference sequence). V dropped 4 bases and J dropped 6; count of bases not matched to a gene: 8. The CDR3 DNA reads as TGTGCCAGCAGTTCAAGACAGGGATCCCATGGCTACACCTTC. It specifies CASSSRQGSHGYTF.

The genes are TRBV27 and TRBJ2-1, with a possible D match to TRBD2 (5 bases). The length of the CDR3 is 12 residues. In germline, CDR1 is MNHEY, CDR2 SMNVEV (reference sequence). Trimming left V 8 bases short and J 6 bases short, with 11 bases between. CDR3 loop: CASVTAANEQFF. CDR3 bases: TGTGCCAGCGTCACAGCGGCCAATGAGCAGTTCTTC.

DNA for the CDR3: TGTGCCAGCAGCTTGGATTTGGGACAGAGAAATTCACCCCTCCACTTT. Translating it yields CASSLDLGQRNSPLHF. The gene calls are TRBV5-8 and TRBJ1-6; TRBD1 agrees at 7 bases. Germline V gene sequence: CDR1 SGHTS, CDR2 YDEGEE. The CDR3 contains 16 residues. J gave up 7 bases and V 0 bases, and 7 bases lay outside the gene matches.

The chain employs TRBV5-1 and TRBJ2-7; TRBD1 matches at 10 bases. V trimming: 3 bases; J trimming: 6 bases; junction bases outside the gene matches: 15. CDR1 and CDR2 (germline): SGHRS, YFSETQ. The CDR3 covers 17 residues. In nucleotides, the CDR3 is TGCGCCAGCAGCTCCTTCCGGGACAGGGGATTCCCAGGCGAGCAGTACTTC. Encoded protein: CASSSFRDRGFPGEQYF.

This chain uses TRBV27 with TRBJ1-1; 8 bases align to TRBD1. Germline loops: CDR1 MNHEY, CDR2 SMNVEV (reference sequence). There are 17 residues in the CDR3. V shed 5 bases, J shed 5 bases, and the junction held 16 bases outside the gene matches. CDR3 protein: CASSDAGGSRRRTEAFF. The CDR3, as DNA: TGTGCCAGCAGTGACGCAGGGGGCTCGCGGAGAAGGACTGAAGCTTTCTTT.

The chain has TRBV6-5 and TRBJ2-5, with D possibly being TRBD1 or TRBD2 (6 bases each). Per germline, CDR1 MNHEY and CDR2 SVGAGI. CDR3 size: 15 residues. V lost 0 bases to trimming and J lost 5 bases, with 13 bases between them. The CDR3: CASSYSRGGMETQYF. The CDR3 bases are TGTGCCAGCAGTTACTCGAGAGGGGGGATGGAGACCCAGTACTTC.

The rearrangement joins TRBV4-3 to TRBJ1-1, with D unclear. The germline CDR1 and CDR2 sequences are LGHNA and YSLEER. The CDR3 spans 15 residues. V was pared by 2 bases and J by 2 bases, with 12 bases between. The CDR3 here is CASSQLLLGNTEAFF. In nucleotides, the CDR3 is TGCGCCAGCAGCCAACTCCTTCTGGGTAACACTGAAGCTTTCTTT.

The rearrangement joins TRBV14 to TRBJ2-1; D may be TRBD1 or TRBD2 (5 bases each). CDR3 size: 15 residues. V lost 1 base and J 3 bases, leaving 10 bases between the germline ends. The germline V gene has CDR1 SGHDN and CDR2 FVKESK. In DNA form, the CDR3 reads TGTGCCAGCAGCCAAGGGGGGAGCATCTACAATGAGCAGTTCTTC. Protein product: CASSQGGSIYNEQFF.

The V gene is TRBV27, the J gene TRBJ2-1, with 7 bases fitting TRBD2. Germline trimming cut 4 bases from V and 8 bases from J; bases unmatched to any gene: 5. The CDR3 loop spans 13 amino acids. The V gene's germline CDR1 is MNHEY and CDR2 SMNVEV (reference sequence). The DNA of the CDR3 is TGTGCCAGCAGTTCACGGGGGGACTATGAGCAGTTCTTC. Protein product: CASSSRGDYEQFF.

Comment on this clone: At one of its ends the junction is not consistent with the germline gene, which may arise from a read error. The chain links TRBV4-1 to TRBJ2-1; TRBD2 matches at 8 bases. The germline CDR1 and CDR2 sequences are MGHRA and YSYEKL. The CDR3 is made up of 15 amino acids. Here the CDR3 DNA reads TGCGCCAGCAGCGGGCTAGCGGGCTCCTACAATGAGCGGTTCTTC. This sequence encodes CASSGLAGSYNERFF.

V and J are TRBV12-3 or TRBV12-4 and TRBJ1-1; D is uncertain. The V gene lost 0 bases and the J gene lost 7 bases, with 6 bases spanning the gap. This CDR3 spans 12 amino acids. The CDR3 spells CASSLASLEAFF. The CDR3, as DNA: TGTGCCAGCAGTTTAGCCAGTCTTGAAGCTTTCTTT.

The chain recombines TRBV10-1 with TRBJ2-7, with TRBD2 matching 8 bases. Trimming at V came to 3 bases and at J to 3 bases, leaving 7 bases not matched to a gene. CDR3 length: 15 amino acids. Per germline, CDR1 WNHNN and CDR2 SYGVQD (reference sequence). The CDR3 DNA reads TGCGCCAGCAGTGACTGGCGGGAGGATGTCTACGAGCAGTACGTC. Protein sequence: CASSDWREDVYEQYV.

This sequence joins TRBV18 and TRBJ2-3; D unresolved. Germline V lookup: CDR1 KGHSH, CDR2 LQKENI. The CDR3 consists of 14 residues. Trimming removed 0 bases from V and 9 bases from J, with 13 bases in between. The CDR3 loop reads CASSPPSTTATQYF. The CDR3 bases are TGTGCCAGCTCACCACCCTCGACGACGGCCACGCAGTATTTT.

CDR3 coding DNA: TGCGCCAGCAGCTTGGCCGGCGAGCAGTACTTC. This gives the protein CASSLAGEQYF. The V call is TRBV5-1, the J call TRBJ2-7; D is uncertain. Germline V CDR1 and CDR2: SGHRS, YFSETQ. Trimming pared 0 bases from V and 6 bases from J, leaving 4 bases between. The CDR3 contains 11 residues. The variable domain in full, completed from reference TRBV5-1 and TRBJ2-7, reads KAGVTQTPRYLIKTRGQQVTLSCSPISGHRSVSWYQQTPGQGLQFLFEYFSETQRNKGNFPGRFSGRQFSNSRSEMNVSTLELGDSALYLCASSLAGEQYFGPGTRLTVT.

CDR3: CASSANRGLTDTQYF. DNA of the CDR3: TGCGCCAGCAGTGCTAACAGGGGGCTGACAGATACGCAGTATTTT. J is TRBJ2-3 and V is TRBV10-2; 9 bases match TRBD1. V trimming: 4 bases; J trimming: 3 bases; junction bases outside the gene matches: 5. The V gene's germline CDR1 is WSHSY and CDR2 SAAADI. The CDR3 has 15 residues.

The chain carries TRBV6-5 and TRBJ2-2; TRBD2 aligns across 9 bases. Germline values: CDR1 MNHEY, CDR2 SVGAGI. Trimming took 6 bases from V and 5 from J; bases not matched to a gene: 4. This CDR3 has 14 residues. CDR3 amino acids: CASRRREGTGELFF. The CDR3 DNA is TGTGCCAGCAGGCGGCGGGAGGGGACCGGGGAGCTGTTTTTT.